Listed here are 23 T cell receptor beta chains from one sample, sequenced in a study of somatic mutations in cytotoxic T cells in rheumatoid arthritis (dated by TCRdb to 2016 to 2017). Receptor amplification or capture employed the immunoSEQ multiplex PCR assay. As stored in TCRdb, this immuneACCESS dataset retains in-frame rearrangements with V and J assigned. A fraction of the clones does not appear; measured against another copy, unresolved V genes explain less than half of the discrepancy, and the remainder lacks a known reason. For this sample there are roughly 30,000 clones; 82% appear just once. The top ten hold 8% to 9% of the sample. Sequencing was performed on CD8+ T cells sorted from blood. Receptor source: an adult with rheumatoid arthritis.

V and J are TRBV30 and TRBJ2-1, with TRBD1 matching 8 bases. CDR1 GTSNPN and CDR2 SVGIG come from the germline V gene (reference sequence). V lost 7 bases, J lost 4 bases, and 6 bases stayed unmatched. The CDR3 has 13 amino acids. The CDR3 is CASDRGSYNEQFF. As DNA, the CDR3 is TGTGCCTCCGACAGGGGTTCATACAATGAGCAGTTCTTC.

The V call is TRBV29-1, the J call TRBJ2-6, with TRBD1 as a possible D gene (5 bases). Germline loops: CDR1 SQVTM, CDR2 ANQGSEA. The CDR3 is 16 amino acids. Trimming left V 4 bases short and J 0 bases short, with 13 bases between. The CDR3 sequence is CSVVALTDSGANVLTF. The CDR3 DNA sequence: TGCAGCGTTGTAGCCCTGACAGACTCTGGGGCCAACGTCCTGACTTTC.

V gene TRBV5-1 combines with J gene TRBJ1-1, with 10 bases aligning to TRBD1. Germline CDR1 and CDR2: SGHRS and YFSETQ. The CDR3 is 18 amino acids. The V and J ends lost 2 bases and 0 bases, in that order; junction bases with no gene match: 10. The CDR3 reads CASSFPGQGTLLNTEAFF. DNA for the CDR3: TGCGCCAGCAGCTTCCCGGGACAGGGGACCCTTCTGAACACTGAAGCTTTCTTT.

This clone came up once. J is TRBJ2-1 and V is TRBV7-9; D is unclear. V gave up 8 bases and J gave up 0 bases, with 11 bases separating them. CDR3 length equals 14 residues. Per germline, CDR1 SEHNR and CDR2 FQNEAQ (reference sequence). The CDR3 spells CASSGVSSYNEQFF. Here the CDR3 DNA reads TGTGCCAGCTCTGGGGTGAGCTCCTACAATGAGCAGTTCTTC.

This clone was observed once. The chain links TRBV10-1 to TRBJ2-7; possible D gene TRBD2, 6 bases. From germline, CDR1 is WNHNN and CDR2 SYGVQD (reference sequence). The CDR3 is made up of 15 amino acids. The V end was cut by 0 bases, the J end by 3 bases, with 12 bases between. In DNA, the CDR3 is TGCGCCAGCAGTGAGTCGAGCGGGTCTCGCTACGAGCAGTACTTC. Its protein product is CASSESSGSRYEQYF.

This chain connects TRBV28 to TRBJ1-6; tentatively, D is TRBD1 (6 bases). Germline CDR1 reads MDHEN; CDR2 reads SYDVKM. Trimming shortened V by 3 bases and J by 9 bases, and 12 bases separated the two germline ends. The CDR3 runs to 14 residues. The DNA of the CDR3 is TGTGCCAGCAGTTTGGGCAGGGGAGGTTCACCCCTCCACTTT. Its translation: CASSLGRGGSPLHF.

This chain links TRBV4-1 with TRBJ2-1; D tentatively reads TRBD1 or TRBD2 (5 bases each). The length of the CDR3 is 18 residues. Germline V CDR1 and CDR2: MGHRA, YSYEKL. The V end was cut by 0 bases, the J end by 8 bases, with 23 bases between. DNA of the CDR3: TGCGCCAGCAGCCAAGACAGACCTTCGACCAACCGGGGCTATGAGCAGTTCTTC. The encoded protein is CASSQDRPSTNRGYEQFF.

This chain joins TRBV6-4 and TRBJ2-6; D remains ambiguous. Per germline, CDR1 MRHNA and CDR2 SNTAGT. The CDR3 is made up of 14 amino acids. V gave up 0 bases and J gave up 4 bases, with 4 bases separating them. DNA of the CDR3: TGTGCCAGCAGTGACTCGACCGGGGCCAACGTCCTGACTTTC. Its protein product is CASSDSTGANVLTF.

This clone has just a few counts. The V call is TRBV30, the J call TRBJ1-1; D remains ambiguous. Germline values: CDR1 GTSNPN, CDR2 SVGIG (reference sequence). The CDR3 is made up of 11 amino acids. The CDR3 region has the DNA TGTGCTGGGGATATGAACACTGAAGCTTTCTTT. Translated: CAGDMNTEAFF.

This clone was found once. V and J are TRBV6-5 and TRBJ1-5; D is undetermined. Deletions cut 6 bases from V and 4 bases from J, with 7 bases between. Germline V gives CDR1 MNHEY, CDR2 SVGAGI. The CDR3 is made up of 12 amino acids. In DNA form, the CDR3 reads TGTGCCAGCAGCTCCGTGAATCAGCCCCAGCATTTT. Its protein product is CASSSVNQPQHF.

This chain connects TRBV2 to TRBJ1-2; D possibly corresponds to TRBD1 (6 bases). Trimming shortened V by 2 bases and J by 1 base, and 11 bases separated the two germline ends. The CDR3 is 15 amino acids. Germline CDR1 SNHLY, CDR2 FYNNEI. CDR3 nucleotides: TGTGCCAGCAGTGAAACATGGACAGTTAACTATGGCTACACCTTC. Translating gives CASSETWTVNYGYTF.

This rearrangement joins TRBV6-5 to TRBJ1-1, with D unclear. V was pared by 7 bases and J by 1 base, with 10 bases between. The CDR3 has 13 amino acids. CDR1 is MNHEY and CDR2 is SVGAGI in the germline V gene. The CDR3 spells CASTPGRNTEAFF. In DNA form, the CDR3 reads TGTGCCAGCACCCCTGGGAGGAACACTGAAGCTTTCTTT.

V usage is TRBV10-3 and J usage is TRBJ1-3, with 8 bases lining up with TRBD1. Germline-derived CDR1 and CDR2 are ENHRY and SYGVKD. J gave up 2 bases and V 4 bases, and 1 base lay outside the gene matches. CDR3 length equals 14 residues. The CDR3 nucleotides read TGTGCCATCAGTGTGACAGGGGCTGGAAACACCATATATTTT. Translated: CAISVTGAGNTIYF.

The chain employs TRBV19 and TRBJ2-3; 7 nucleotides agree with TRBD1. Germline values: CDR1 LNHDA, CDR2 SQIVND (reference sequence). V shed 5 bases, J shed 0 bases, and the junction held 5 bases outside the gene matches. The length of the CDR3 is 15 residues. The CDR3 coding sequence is TGTGCCAGTAGTCCCGACAGGGCGAGCACAGATACGCAGTATTTT. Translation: CASSPDRASTDTQYF.

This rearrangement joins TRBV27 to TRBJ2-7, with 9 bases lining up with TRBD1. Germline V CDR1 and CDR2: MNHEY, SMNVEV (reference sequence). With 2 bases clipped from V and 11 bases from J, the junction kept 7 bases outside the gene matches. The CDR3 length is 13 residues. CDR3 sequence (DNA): TGTGCCAGCAGTTTAGGGACAGGGAGGAGAAAGTACTTC. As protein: CASSLGTGRRKYF.

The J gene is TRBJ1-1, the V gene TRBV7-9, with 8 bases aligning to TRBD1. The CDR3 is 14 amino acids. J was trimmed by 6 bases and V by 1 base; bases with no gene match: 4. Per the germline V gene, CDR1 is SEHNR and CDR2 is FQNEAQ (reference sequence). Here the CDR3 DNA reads TGTGCCAGCAGCTTAGTCCAGGGGGCCTCTGAAGCTTTCTTT. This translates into CASSLVQGASEAFF. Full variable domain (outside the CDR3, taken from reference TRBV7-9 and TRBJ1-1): DTGVSQNPRHKITKRGQNVTFRCDPISEHNRLYWYRQTLGQGPEFLTYFQNEAQLEKSRLLSDRFSAERPKGSFSTLEIQRTEQGDSAMYLCASSLVQGASEAFFGQGTRLTVV.

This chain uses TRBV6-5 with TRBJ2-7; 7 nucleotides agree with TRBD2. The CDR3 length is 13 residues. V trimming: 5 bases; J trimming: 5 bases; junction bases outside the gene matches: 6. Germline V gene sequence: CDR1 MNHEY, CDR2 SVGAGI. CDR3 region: CASSHGGSDEQYF. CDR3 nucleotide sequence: TGTGCCAGCAGTCACGGGGGGTCGGACGAGCAGTACTTC.

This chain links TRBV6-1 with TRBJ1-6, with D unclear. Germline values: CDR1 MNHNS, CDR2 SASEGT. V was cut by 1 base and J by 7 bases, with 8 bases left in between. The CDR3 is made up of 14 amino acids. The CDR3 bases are TGTGCCAGCAGTGAAGGGTCAGAGAATTCACCCCTCCACTTT. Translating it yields CASSEGSENSPLHF.

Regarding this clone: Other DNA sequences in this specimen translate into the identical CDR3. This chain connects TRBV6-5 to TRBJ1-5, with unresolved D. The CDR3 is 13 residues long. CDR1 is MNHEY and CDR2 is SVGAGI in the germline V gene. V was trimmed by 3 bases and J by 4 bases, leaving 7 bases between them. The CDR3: CASSYSRNQPQHF. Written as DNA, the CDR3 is TGTGCCAGCAGTTATTCGAGGAATCAGCCCCAGCATTTT.

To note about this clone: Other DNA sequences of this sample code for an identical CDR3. Written as DNA, the CDR3 is TGCAGCGTTGAAGAGGGGAACACTGAAGCTTTCTTT. Its translation is CSVEEGNTEAFF. This rearrangement joins TRBV29-1 to TRBJ1-1, with D uncertain. With 0 bases removed from V and 1 base from J, the gap between germline ends came to 3 bases. The CDR3 totals 12 residues. CDR1 and CDR2 from the germline V gene are SQVTM and ANQGSEA.

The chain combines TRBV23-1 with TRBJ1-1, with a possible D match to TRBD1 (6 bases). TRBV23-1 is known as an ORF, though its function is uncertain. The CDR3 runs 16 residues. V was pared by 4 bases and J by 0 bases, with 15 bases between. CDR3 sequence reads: CASSLRTARMNTEAFF. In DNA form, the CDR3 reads TGCGCCAGCAGTCTCAGGACAGCTAGGATGAACACTGAAGCTTTCTTT.

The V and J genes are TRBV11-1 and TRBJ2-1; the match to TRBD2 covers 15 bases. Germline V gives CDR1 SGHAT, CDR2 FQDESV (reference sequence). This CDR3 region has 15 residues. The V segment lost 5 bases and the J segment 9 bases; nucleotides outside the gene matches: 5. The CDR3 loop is CASSTGTSGRTEQFF. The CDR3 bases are TGTGCCAGCAGCACCGGGACTAGCGGGAGGACTGAGCAGTTCTTC.

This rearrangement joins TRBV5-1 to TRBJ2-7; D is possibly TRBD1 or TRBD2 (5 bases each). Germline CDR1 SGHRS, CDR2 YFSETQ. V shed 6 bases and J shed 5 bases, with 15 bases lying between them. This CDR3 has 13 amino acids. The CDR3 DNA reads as TGCGCCAGCACGGGGCTCGCGGGCAACGAGCAGTACTTC. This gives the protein CASTGLAGNEQYF.